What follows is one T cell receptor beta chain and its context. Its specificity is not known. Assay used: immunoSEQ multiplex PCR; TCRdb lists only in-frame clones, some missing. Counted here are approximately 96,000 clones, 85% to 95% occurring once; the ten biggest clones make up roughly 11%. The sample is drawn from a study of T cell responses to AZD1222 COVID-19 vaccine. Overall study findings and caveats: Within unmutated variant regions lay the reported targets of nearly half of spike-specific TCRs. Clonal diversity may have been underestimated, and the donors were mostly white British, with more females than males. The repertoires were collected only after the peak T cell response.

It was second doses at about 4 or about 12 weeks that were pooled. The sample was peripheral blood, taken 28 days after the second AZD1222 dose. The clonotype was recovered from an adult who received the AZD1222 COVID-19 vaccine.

The CDR3 region has the DNA TGTGCCAGCAGCTTAAGGGTAAAAGAGACCCAGTACTTC. Its translation: CASSLRVKETQYF. This rearrangement joins TRBV5-8 to TRBJ2-5; D uncertain. CDR1 and CDR2 (germline): SGHTS, YDEGEE. CDR3 size: 13 residues. V dropped 2 bases and J dropped 3 bases, with 8 bases sitting between them.